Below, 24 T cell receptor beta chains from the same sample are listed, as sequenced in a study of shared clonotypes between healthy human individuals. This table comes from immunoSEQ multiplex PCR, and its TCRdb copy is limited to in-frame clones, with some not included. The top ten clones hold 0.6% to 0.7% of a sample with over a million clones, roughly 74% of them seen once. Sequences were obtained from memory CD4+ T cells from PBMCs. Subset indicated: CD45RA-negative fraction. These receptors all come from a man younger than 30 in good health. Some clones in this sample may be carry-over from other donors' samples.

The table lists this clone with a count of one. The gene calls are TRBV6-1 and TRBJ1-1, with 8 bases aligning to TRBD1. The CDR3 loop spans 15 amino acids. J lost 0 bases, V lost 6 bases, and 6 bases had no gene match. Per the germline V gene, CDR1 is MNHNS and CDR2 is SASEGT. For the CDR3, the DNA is TGTGCCAGCAGGTCAGGGGGCGCGTTGAACACTGAAGCTTTCTTT. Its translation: CASRSGGALNTEAFF.

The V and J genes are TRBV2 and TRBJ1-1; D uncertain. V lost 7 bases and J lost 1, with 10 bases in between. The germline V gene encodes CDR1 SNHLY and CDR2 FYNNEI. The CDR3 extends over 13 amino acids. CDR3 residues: CASNIEWNTEAFF. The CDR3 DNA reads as TGTGCCAGCAACATAGAGTGGAACACTGAAGCTTTCTTT. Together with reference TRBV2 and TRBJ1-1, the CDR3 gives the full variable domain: EPEVTQTPSHQVTQMGQEVILRCVPISNHLYFYWYRQILGQKVEFLVSFYNNEISEKSEIFDDQFSVERPDGSNFTLKIRSTKLEDSAMYFCASNIEWNTEAFFGQGTRLTVV.

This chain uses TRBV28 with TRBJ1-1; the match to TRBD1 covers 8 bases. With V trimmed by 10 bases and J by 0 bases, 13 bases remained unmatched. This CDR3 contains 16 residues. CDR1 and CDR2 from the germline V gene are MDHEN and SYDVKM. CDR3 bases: TGTGCCACCCTAACATTCCCGGGACAGGTGAACACTGAAGCTTTCTTT. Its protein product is CATLTFPGQVNTEAFF.

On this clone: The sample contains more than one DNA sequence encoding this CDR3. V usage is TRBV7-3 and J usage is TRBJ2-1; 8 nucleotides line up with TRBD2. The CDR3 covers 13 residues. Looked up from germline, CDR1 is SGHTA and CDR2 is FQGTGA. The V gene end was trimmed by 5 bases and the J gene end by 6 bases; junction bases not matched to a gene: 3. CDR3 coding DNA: TGTGCCAGCAGCCTCGGGACTAGCAATGAGCAGTTCTTC. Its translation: CASSLGTSNEQFF.

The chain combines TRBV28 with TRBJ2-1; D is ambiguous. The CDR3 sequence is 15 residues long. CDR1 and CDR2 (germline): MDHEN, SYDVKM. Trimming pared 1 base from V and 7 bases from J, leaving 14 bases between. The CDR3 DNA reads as TGTGCCAGCAGTTTATACATTACTCTCGGGAATGAGCAGTTCTTC. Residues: CASSLYITLGNEQFF.

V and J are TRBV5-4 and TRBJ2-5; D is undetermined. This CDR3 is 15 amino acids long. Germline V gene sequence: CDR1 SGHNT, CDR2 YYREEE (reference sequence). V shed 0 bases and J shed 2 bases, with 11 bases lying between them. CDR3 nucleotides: TGTGCCAGCAGCTTGGGTTCCCAAAATCAAGAGACCCAGTACTTC. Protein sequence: CASSLGSQNQETQYF.

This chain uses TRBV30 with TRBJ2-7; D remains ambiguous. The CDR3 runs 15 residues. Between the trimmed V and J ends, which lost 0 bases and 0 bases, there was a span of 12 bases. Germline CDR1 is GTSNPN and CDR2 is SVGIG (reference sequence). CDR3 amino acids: CAWSVTPGHSYEQYF. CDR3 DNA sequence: TGTGCCTGGAGTGTAACGCCTGGCCACTCCTACGAGCAGTACTTC. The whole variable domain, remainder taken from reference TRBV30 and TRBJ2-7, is SQTIHQWPATLVQPVGSPLSLECTVEGTSNPNLYWYRQAAGRGLQLLFYSVGIGQISSEVPQNLSASRPQDRQFILSSKKLLLSDSGFYLCAWSVTPGHSYEQYFGPGTRLTVT.

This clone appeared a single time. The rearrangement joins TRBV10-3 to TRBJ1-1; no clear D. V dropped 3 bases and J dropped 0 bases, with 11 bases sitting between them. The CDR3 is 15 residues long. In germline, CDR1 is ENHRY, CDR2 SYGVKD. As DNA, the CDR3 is TGTGCCATCAGTGACAACCGCGGAATGAACACTGAAGCTTTCTTT. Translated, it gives CAISDNRGMNTEAFF.

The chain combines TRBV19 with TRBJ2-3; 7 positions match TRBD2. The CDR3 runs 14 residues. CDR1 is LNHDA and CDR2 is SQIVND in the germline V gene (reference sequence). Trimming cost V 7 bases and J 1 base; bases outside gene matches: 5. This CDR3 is CASKPGGGTDTQYF. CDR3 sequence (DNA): TGTGCCAGTAAACCGGGAGGCGGCACAGATACGCAGTATTTT.

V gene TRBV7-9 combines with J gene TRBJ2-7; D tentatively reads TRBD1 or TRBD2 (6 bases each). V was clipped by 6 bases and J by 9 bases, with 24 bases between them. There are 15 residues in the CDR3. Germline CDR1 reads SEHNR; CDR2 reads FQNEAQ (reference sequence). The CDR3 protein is CASSQQGAGISGQYF. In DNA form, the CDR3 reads TGTGCCAGCAGTCAACAGGGAGCGGGTATTTCCGGGCAGTACTTC.

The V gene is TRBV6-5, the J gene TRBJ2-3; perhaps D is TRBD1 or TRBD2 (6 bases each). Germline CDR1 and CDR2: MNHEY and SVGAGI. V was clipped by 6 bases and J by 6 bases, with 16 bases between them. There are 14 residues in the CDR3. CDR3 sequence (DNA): TGTGCCAGCAGCCGACGGTGGGGGGCGGATACGCAGTATTTT. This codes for CASSRRWGADTQYF.

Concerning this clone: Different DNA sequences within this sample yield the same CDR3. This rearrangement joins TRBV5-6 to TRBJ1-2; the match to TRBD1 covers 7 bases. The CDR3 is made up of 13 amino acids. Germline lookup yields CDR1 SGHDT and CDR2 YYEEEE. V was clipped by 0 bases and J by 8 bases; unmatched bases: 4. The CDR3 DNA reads TGTGCCAGCAGCTTGGGACAGGGATCCGGCTACACCTTC. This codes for CASSLGQGSGYTF.

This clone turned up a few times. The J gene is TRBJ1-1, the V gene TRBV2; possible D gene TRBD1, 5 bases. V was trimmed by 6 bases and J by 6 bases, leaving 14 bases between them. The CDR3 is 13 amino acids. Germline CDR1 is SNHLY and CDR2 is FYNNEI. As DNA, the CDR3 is TGTGCCAGCAGCGCCATGGGGCTAGCTGAAGCTTTCTTT. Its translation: CASSAMGLAEAFF.

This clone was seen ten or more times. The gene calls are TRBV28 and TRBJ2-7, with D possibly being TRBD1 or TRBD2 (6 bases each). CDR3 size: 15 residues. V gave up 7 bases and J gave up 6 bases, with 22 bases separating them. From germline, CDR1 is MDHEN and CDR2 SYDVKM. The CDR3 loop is CASTPIPRGVSEQYF. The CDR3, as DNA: TGTGCCAGCACCCCGATTCCGAGGGGGGTTTCCGAGCAGTACTTC.

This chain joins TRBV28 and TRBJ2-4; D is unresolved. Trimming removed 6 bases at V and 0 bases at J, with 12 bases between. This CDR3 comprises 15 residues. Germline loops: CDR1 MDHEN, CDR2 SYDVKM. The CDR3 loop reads CASSKSGLAKNIQYF. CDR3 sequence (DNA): TGTGCCAGCAGCAAATCCGGGTTAGCCAAAAACATTCAGTACTTC.

CDR3 bases: TGCGCCAGCAGCTTGGGGACAGGCCCCTTCGGCTACACCTTC. Protein: CASSLGTGPFGYTF. The chain has TRBV5-1 and TRBJ1-2, with TRBD1 identical over 7 bases. Losses at the gene ends were 0 bases for V and 8 bases for J; bases not matched to a gene: 7. Germline V gene data show CDR1 as SGHRS and CDR2 as YFSETQ. The CDR3 is 14 residues long.

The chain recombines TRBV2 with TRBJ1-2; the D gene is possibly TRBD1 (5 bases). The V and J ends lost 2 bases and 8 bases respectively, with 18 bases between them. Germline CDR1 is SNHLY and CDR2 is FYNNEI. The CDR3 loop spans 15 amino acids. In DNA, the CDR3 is TGTGCCAGCAGTGAAAGTACTTGGGACTGGGGAGGCTACACCTTC. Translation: CASSESTWDWGGYTF.

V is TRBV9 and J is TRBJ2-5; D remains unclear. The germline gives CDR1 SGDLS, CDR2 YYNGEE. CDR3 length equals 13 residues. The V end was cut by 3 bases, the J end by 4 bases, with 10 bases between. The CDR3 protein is CASSGAPSETQYF. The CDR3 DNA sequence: TGTGCCAGCAGCGGAGCCCCTTCAGAGACCCAGTACTTC.

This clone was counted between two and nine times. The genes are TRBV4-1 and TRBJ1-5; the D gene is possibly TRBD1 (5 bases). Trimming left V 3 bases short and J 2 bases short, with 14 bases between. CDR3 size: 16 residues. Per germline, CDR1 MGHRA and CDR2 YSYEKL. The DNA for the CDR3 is TGCGCCAGCAGCCAGGACACCTCGCGGGGCAATCAGCCCCAGCATTTT. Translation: CASSQDTSRGNQPQHF.

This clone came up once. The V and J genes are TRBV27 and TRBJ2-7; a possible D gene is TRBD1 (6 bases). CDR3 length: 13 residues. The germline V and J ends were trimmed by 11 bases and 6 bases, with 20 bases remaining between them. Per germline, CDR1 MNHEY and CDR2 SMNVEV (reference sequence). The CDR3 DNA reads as TGTGCCTCGGGTGGGCCCAGGGGAACCGAGCAGTACTTC. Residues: CASGGPRGTEQYF.

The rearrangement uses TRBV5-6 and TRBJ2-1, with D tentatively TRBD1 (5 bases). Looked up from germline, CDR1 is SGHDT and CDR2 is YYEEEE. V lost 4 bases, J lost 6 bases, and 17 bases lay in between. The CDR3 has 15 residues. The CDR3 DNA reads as TGTGCCAGCAGCATCAGGGCCCTCATTGGCAATGAGCAGTTCTTC. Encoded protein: CASSIRALIGNEQFF.

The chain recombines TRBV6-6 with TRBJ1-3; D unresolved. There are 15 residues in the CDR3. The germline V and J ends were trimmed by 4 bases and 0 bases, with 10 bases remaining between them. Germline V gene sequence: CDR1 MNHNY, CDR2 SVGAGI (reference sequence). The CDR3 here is CASSSPFISGNTIYF. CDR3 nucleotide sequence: TGTGCCAGCAGTTCCCCCTTTATCTCTGGAAACACCATATATTTT.

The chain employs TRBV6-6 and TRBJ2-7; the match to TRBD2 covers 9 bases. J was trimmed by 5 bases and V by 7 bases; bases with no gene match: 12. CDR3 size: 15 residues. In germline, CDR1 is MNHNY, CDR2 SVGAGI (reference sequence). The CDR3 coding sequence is TGTGCCAGCATGGGGTGGAGCGGGAGGAGGGACGAGCAGTACTTC. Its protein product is CASMGWSGRRDEQYF.

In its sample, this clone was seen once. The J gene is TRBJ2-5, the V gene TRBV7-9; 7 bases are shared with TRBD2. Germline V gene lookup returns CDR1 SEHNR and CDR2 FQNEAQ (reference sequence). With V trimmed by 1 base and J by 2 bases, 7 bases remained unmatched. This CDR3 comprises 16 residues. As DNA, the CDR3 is TGTGCCAGCAGCTTAGTTCGGCTAGCGGTTCAAGAGACCCAGTACTTC. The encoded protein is CASSLVRLAVQETQYF.